A single TCR beta chain is shown here with its context. The CDR3 has 23 residues. This sample was taken from a study of blood T cell repertoires in COVID-19. Study-level background: Collection of acute and convalescent COVID-19 samples took place in the United States, Italy and Spain. From T cells, B-cell-depleted T cells, or PBMCs came the material, which was cDNA or gDNA.

Per the original methods: Amplification of reference gene primers was used by the study to estimate nucleated cell counts. The protocol was immunoSEQ multiplex PCR, while the TCRdb copy is restricted to in-frame clones and leaves out a portion. V and J calls and clone size are as listed in that table; D and trimming were resolved from the DNA. Of around 140,000 clones listed, roughly 88% are singletons. This chain connects TRBV21-1 to TRBJ1-2. TRBV21-1 is labeled a pseudogene. The source is a human donor in a cohort sampled during active COVID-19. Sequenced input: peripheral blood. CDR3 residues: CASSKGGTKAEPPEGRGYHGYTF. In nucleotides, the CDR3 is TGTGCCAGCAGCAAAGGGGGGACTAAAGCCGAGCCACCCGAGGGTAGGGGTTATCATGGCTACACCTTC.